The entry that follows covers one T cell receptor beta chain sequence. These data belong to a study of OX40 agonist ivuxolimab in advanced cancers. V lost 7 bases, J lost 1 base, and 11 bases lay in between. The CDR3 spans 13 residues. Germline V gene data show CDR1 as SEHNR and CDR2 as FQNEAQ (reference sequence). Measured with immunoSEQ multiplex PCR; TCRdb has only the in-frame clones, and not every one. The sample carries approximately 24,000 clones, about four fifths recorded once. Patients with a history of autoimmune disease or on systemic immunosuppression were excluded. This sequence originates from an adult with an advanced solid tumor such as melanoma, head and neck, liver or kidney cancer. This specimen was CD4+ or CD8+ T cells sorted from blood, taken in a trial of the OX40 agonist ivuxolimab. The gene calls are TRBV7-9 and TRBJ2-7, with a tentative D call TRBD1 (6 bases). The CDR3 loop reads CASTPDSSYEQYF. DNA for the CDR3: TGTGCCAGCACCCCGGACAGTTCCTACGAGCAGTACTTC.